This TCR beta chain was found in a study of metastatic and nonmetastatic thyroid tumors. From the PCR reads, TCRdb re-called clones with MiXCR. The profile shows 20,000 to 25,000 clones, about a quarter of them singletons. Treatment of any kind had been given to no patient before thyroid surgery. Many counts were recorded for this clone. The CDR3 consists of 13 residues. Germline V gene sequence: CDR1 MNHEY, CDR2 SVGEGT. V was pared by 6 bases and J by 0 bases, with 8 bases between. The sequence derives from a female donor with papillary thyroid cancer or a benign thyroid nodule (not recorded which). Some clones in this sample may be carry-over from other donors' samples. Sequencing was carried out using tumor tissue. The genes are TRBV6-2 or TRBV6-3 and TRBJ1-1, with D perhaps TRBD1 (5 bases). CDR3 sequence reads: CASRTGVNTEAFF. CDR3 nucleotide sequence: TGTGCCAGCAGGACGGGGGTGAACACTGAAGCTTTCTTT.